This T cell receptor beta chain is from a study of cytomegalovirus exposure and HLA in healthy donors. PCR was performed using 60 Vbeta and 13 Jbeta primers. The data were produced by immunoSEQ multiplex PCR, yet TCRdb's version contains in-frame clones alone and is incomplete. The top ten hold 20% to 30% of the sample, which has tens of thousands of clones, around 68% seen once. J was trimmed by 4 bases and V by 4 bases; bases with no gene match: 6. This CDR3 is 15 amino acids long. CDR1 is SGHNT and CDR2 is YYREEE in the germline V gene (reference sequence). Sequencing input: PBMCs. V usage is TRBV5-4 and J usage is TRBJ2-3; 10 bases are a match to TRBD2. The origin of this receptor is a man aged 45-65 years in good health and CMV-seropositive. The CDR3 DNA sequence: TGTGCCAGCAGCGCAATAGCGGGGGGCGCAGATACGCAGTATTTT. Amino acid sequence: CASSAIAGGADTQYF.